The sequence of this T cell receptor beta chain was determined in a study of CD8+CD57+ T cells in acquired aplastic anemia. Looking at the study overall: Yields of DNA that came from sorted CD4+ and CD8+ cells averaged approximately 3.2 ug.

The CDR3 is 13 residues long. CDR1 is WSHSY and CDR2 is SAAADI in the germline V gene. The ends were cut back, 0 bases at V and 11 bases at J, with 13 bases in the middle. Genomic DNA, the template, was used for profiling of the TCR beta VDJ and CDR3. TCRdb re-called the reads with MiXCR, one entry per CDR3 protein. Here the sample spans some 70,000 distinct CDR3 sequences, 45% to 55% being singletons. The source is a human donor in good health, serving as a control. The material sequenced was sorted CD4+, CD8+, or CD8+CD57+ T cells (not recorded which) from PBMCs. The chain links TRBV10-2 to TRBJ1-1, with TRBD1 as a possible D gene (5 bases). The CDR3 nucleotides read TGCGCCAGCAGTGAGTCGCGCAGGGTTGGTGCTTTCTTT. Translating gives CASSESRRVGAFF.